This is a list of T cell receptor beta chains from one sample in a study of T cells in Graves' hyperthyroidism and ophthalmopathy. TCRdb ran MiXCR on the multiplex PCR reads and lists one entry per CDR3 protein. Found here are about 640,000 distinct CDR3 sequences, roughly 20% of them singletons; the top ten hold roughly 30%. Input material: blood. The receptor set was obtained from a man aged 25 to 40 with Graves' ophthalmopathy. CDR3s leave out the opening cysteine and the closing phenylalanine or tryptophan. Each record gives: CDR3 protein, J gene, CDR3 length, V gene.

ASSPTAGEDYEQY	TRBJ2-7	13	TRBV4-2
ASGYLNQPQH	TRBJ1-5	10	TRBV19
ASSLDPGQGTYGYT	TRBJ1-2	14	TRBV5-5
ASSLRELGTDTQY	TRBJ2-3	13	TRBV7-9
SVERQSDLGADTQY	TRBJ2-3	14	TRBV29-1
SGGAGAYEQY	TRBJ2-7	10	TRBV29-1
ASSWGPSGEQF	TRBJ2-1	11	TRBV5-1
ASSQGGVIREYQPQH	TRBJ1-5	15	TRBV3-1
AWNRGGTEGFNEQY	TRBJ2-7	14	TRBV30
SARRVGGGGHHEQF	TRBJ2-1	14	TRBV20-1